This T cell receptor (beta chain) was captured in a study of regulatory T cells in long-lasting Graves disease. This sample's time point: persistent/refractory GD, antithyroid drugs over 5 years with positive TRAb. Extracted PBMC RNA gave rise to the TCR library. With EDTA tubes as the receptacles, 7.5 to 10 milliliters of peripheral blood were drawn. Per the germline V gene, CDR1 is DFQATT and CDR2 is SNEGSKA (reference sequence). Trimming took 6 bases from V and 5 from J, leaving 16 bases between them. The CDR3 totals 13 residues. Libraries of TCR beta came from iRepertoire HTBI primers plus Arm-PCR of CDR3 regions. TCRdb ran MiXCR on the multiplex PCR reads and lists one entry per CDR3 protein. The data contain 500,000 to 700,000 distinct CDR3 sequences, approximately 29% of them singletons. This clonotype occurred a few times.

This receptor was obtained from a female donor with Graves disease. The sequenced sample was peripheral blood mononuclear cells (PBMCs), obtained when the disease was refractory, from a patient treated with antithyroid drugs. The gene calls are TRBV20-1 and TRBJ2-5, with a possible D match to TRBD1 (6 bases). CDR3 nucleotide sequence: TGCAGTGCCCTCCGGGACATTAGGGAGACCCAGTACTTC. Amino acid sequence: CSALRDIRETQYF.